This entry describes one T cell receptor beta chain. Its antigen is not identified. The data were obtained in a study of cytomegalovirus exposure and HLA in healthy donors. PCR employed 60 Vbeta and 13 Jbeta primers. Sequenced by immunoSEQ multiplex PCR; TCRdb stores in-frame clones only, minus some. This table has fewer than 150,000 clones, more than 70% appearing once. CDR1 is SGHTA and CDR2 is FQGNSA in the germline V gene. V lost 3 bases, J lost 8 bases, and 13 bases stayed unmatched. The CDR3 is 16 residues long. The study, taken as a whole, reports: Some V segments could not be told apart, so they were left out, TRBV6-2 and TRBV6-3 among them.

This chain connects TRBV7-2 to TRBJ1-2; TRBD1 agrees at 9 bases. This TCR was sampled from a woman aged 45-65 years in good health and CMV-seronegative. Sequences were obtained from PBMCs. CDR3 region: CASSFAGTGPLGGYTF. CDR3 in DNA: TGTGCCAGCAGCTTTGCCGGGACAGGGCCTTTAGGAGGCTACACCTTC. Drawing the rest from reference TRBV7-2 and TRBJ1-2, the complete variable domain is GAGVSQSPSNKVTEKGKDVELRCDPISGHTALYWYRQSLGQGLEFLIYFQGNSAPDKSGLPSDRFSAERTGGSVSTLTIQRTQQEDSAVYLCASSFAGTGPLGGYTFGSGTRLTVV.